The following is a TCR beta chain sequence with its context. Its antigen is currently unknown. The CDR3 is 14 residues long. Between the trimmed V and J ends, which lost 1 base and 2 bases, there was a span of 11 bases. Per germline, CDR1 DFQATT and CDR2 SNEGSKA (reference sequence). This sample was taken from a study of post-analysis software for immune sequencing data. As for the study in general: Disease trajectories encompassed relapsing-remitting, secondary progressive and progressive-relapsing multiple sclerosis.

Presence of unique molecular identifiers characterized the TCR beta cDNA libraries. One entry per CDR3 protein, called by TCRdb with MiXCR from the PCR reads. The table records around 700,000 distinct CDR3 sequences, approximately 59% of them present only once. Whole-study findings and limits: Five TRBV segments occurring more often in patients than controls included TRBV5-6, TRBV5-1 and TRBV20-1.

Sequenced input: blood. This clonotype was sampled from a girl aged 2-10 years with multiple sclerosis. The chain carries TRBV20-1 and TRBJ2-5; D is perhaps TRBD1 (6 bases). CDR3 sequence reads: CSARVGGRQETQYF. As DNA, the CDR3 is TGCAGTGCTAGAGTTGGGGGCAGGCAAGAGACCCAGTACTTC.